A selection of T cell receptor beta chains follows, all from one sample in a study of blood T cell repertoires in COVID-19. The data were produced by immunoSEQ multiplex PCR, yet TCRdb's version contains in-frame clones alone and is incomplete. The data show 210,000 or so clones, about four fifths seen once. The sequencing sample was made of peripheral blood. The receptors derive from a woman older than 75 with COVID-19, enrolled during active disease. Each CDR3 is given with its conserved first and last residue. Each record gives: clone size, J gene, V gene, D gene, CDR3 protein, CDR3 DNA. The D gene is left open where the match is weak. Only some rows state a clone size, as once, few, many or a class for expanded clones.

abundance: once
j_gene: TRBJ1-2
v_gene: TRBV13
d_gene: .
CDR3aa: CASSWGGGAINYGYTF
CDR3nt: TGTGCCAGCAGCTGGGGCGGAGGGGCTATTAACTATGGCTACACCTTC

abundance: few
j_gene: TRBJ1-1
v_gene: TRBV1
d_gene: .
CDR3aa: CTSSQGDRRASTEAFF
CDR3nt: TGCACCAGCAGCCAAGGTGACCGCAGGGCTAGCACTGAAGCTTTCTTT

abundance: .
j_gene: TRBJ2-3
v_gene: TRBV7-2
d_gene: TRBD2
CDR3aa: CASRGRGLAGGTQYF
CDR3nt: TGTGCCAGCAGGGGGCGCGGACTAGCGGGGGGCACGCAGTATTTT

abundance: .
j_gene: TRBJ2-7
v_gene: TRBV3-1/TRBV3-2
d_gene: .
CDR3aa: CASSLGHNYEQYF
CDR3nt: TGTGCCAGCAGCCTTGGACACAACTACGAGCAGTACTTC

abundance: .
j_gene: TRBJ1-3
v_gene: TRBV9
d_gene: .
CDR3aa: CASSVRGTSGNTIYF
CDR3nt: TGTGCCAGCAGCGTAAGGGGCACCTCTGGAAACACCATATATTTT

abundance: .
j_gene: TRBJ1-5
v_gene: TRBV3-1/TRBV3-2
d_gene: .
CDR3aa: CASSQGMQAGVLYSNQPQHF
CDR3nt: TGTGCCAGCAGCCAAGGCATGCAGGCAGGGGTCCTATATAGCAATCAGCCCCAGCATTTT

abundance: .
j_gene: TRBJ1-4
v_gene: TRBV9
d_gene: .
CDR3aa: CASSVEGGVEKLFF
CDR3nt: TGTGCCAGCAGCGTAGAAGGAGGTGTCGAAAAACTGTTTTTT

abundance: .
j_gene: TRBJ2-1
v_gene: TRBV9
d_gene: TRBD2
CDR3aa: CASSAPSGGNEQFF
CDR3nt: TGTGCCAGCAGCGCGCCTAGCGGGGGCAATGAGCAGTTCTTC

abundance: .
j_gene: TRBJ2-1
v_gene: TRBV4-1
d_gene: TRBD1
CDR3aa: CASSLTGGPYNEQFF
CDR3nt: TGCGCCAGCAGCCTCACAGGGGGCCCATACAATGAGCAGTTCTTC

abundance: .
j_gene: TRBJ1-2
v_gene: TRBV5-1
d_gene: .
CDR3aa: CASSLDSAANYGYTF
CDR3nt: TGCGCCAGCAGCTTGGATTCGGCGGCTAACTATGGCTACACCTTC

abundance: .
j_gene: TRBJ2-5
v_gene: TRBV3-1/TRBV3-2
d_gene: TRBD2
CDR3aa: CASSPLRAGGVETQYF
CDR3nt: TGTGCCAGCAGCCCATTGAGAGCGGGAGGCGTGGAGACCCAGTACTTC

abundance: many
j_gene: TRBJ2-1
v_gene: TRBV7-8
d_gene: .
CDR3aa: CASILWSSSYNEQFF
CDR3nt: TGTGCCAGCATCTTATGGAGCAGCTCCTACAATGAGCAGTTCTTC

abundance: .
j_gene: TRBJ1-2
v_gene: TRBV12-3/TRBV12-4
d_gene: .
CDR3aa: CASSLQGGYTF
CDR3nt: TGTGCCAGCAGTCTACAGGGAGGCTACACCTTC

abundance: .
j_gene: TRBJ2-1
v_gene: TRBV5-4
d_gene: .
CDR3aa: CASSLVRDSSYNEQFF
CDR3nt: TGTGCCAGCAGCTTGGTGCGGGACAGCTCCTACAATGAGCAGTTCTTC

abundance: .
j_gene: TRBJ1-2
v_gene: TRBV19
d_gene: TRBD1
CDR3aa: CASSPTYRDRGYGYTF
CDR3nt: TGTGCCAGTAGTCCCACCTACCGGGACAGGGGATATGGCTACACCTTC

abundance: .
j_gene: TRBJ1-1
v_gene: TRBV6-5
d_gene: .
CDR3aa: CASSYSGGDADTEAFF
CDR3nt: TGTGCCAGCAGTTACTCAGGGGGGGATGCGGACACTGAAGCTTTCTTT

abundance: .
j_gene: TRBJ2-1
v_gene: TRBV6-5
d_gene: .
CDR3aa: CASSYEAYNEQFF
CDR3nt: TGTGCCAGCAGTTACGAGGCTTACAATGAGCAGTTCTTC

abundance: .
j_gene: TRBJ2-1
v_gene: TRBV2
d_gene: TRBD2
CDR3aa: CASSGSSGRQGEQFF
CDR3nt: TGTGCCAGCAGTGGGTCTAGCGGGCGGCAGGGTGAGCAGTTCTTC

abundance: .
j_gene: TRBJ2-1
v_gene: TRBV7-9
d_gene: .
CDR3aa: CASSLDTSPYNEQFF
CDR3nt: TGTGCCAGCAGCTTGGATACTAGCCCTTACAATGAGCAGTTCTTC

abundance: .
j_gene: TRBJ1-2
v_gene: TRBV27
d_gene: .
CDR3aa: CASQGGTRDPYGYTF
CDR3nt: TGTGCCAGCCAGGGTGGGACAAGGGACCCCTATGGCTACACCTTC

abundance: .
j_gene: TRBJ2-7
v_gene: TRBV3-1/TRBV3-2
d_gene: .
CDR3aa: CASSQGHEGAYEQYF
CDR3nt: TGTGCCAGCAGCCAAGGACACGAGGGGGCCTACGAGCAGTACTTC

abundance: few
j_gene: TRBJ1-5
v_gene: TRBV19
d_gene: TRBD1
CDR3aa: CASSIVSGGKQPQHF
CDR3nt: TGTGCCAGTAGTATAGTGTCAGGGGGTAAACAGCCCCAGCATTTT

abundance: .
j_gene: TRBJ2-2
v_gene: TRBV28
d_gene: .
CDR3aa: CASSLAGLGHTGELFF
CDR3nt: TGTGCCAGCAGTTTAGCGGGACTGGGTCACACCGGGGAGCTGTTTTTT

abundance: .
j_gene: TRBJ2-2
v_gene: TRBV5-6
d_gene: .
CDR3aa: CASSWRTEMSGELFF
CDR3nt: TGTGCCAGCAGCTGGAGGACAGAAATGTCCGGGGAGCTGTTTTTT

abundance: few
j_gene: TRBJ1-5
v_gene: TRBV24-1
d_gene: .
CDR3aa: CATRREDQPQHF
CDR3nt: TGTGCCACCAGGAGGGAGGATCAGCCCCAGCATTTT